Given below is one T cell receptor (beta chain) in context. CDR3 length: 14 amino acids. In germline, CDR1 is SGHDN, CDR2 FVKESK. Trimming shortened V by 2 bases and J by 4 bases, and 11 bases separated the two germline ends. The data are from a study of cytomegalovirus exposure and HLA in healthy donors. In the PCR, 60 Vbeta and 13 Jbeta primers were used. TCRdb's copy holds only in-frame clones and misses some; the assay was immunoSEQ multiplex PCR. Of 180,000 or so clones listed, 80% to 85% are singletons. J is TRBJ1-2 and V is TRBV14, with TRBD1 as a possible D gene (6 bases). This TCR came from a woman in her fifties or sixties in good health and CMV-seropositive. Specimen: PBMCs. Here the CDR3 DNA reads TGTGCCAGCAGCCAACTGGGGGCGAGCTATGGCTACACCTTC. Translation: CASSQLGASYGYTF.